The 27 T cell receptor beta chains below all came from one sample that was sequenced in a study of cytomegalovirus exposure and HLA in healthy donors. 60 Vbeta and 13 Jbeta primers were used in PCR. Only in-frame clones appear in the TCRdb table, and some are missing; sequencing was by immunoSEQ multiplex PCR. The repertoire consists of roughly 180,000 clones, with 9.5% occurring once and the leading ten covering less than 1.5%. The specimen was PBMCs. These receptors came from a woman under 40 in good health and CMV-seropositive.

The chain carries TRBV5-1 and TRBJ2-4, with 15 bases identical to TRBD2. Trimming cost V 5 bases and J 3 bases; bases outside gene matches: 12. The CDR3 has 19 amino acids. Per germline, CDR1 SGHRS and CDR2 YFSETQ. The chain's CDR3 is CASSHHGTSGRPDKNIQYF. The DNA for the CDR3 is TGCGCCAGCAGTCACCATGGGACTAGCGGGAGGCCAGACAAAAACATTCAGTACTTC.

This chain links TRBV4-1 with TRBJ1-3; D is undetermined. CDR3 length: 16 amino acids. Trimming cost V 1 base and J 3 bases, with 13 bases left between them. Germline CDR1 MGHRA, CDR2 YSYEKL. The DNA of the CDR3 is TGCGCCAGCAGCCAAGGGTTCGCGGGGAGTGGAAACACCATATATTTT. Translation gives CASSQGFAGSGNTIYF.

CDR3 residues: CASSSGQGRRNEKLFF. In DNA form, the CDR3 reads TGTGCCAGTAGCTCGGGACAGGGGAGGCGTAATGAAAAACTGTTTTTT. The rearrangement links TRBV19 to TRBJ1-4; 10 bases fit TRBD1. Germline V gene sequence: CDR1 LNHDA, CDR2 SQIVND (reference sequence). Unmatched junction bases numbered 8, after V lost 6 bases and J lost 4 bases. The length of the CDR3 is 16 residues.

In DNA form, the CDR3 reads TGTGCCAGCAGCTCCGGGACAGGGGTCCAAGAGACCCAGTACTTC. Translation gives CASSSGTGVQETQYF. J is TRBJ2-5 and V is TRBV7-7; 10 bases are a match to TRBD1. This CDR3 is 15 amino acids long. With 4 bases clipped from V and 1 base from J, the junction kept 3 bases outside the gene matches. Germline V gives CDR1 SSHAT, CDR2 FNYEAQ (reference sequence).

The V call is TRBV6-5, the J call TRBJ1-2, with D hard to call. Germline V gene data show CDR1 as MNHEY and CDR2 as SVGAGI. The CDR3 is 12 residues long. Trimming took 6 bases from V and 8 from J, leaving 13 bases between them. The CDR3 sequence: CASSSTLSGYTF. DNA of the CDR3: TGTGCCAGCAGCTCGACACTCTCGGGCTACACCTTC.

In its sample, this clone was seen a few times. J is TRBJ2-1 and V is TRBV14; D remains unclear. Germline V lookup: CDR1 SGHDN, CDR2 FVKESK. V dropped 3 bases and J dropped 8 bases, with 5 bases sitting between them. The CDR3 consists of 11 residues. The CDR3, as DNA: TGTGCCAGCAGCCAGTTCGATGAGCAGTTCTTC. Its protein product is CASSQFDEQFF.

This clone has just a few counts. V is TRBV7-2 and J is TRBJ2-1, with TRBD1 matching over 7 bases. Germline V gives CDR1 SGHTA, CDR2 FQGNSA. The CDR3 length is 15 residues. V dropped 6 bases and J dropped 11; count of bases not matched to a gene: 16. In nucleotides, the CDR3 is TGTGCCAGCAGGCTCCCCTCTACAGGGGAACGAAAGCAGTTCTTC. Its protein is CASRLPSTGERKQFF.

This clone has a handful of counts. This chain connects TRBV10-1 to TRBJ2-3, with 8 bases aligning to TRBD2. In germline, CDR1 is WNHNN, CDR2 SYGVQD (reference sequence). The V and J ends lost 0 bases and 0 bases, in that order; junction bases with no gene match: 11. The CDR3 has 19 amino acids. CDR3 sequence reads: CASSESPPGSSGSTDTQYF. DNA for the CDR3: TGCGCCAGCAGTGAGTCGCCCCCCGGGTCTAGCGGGAGCACAGATACGCAGTATTTT.

This clone was seen only a few times. The chain employs TRBV2 and TRBJ1-4; perhaps TRBD1 as D (5 bases). The CDR3 is made up of 18 amino acids. The V gene's germline CDR1 is SNHLY and CDR2 FYNNEI. Trimming took off 2 bases at V and 0 bases at J, with 16 bases between the two ends. Written as DNA, the CDR3 is TGTGCCAGCAGTGAACTTCCGCGACAGAGCGCAACTAATGAAAAACTGTTTTTT. Residues: CASSELPRQSATNEKLFF.

J is TRBJ1-1 and V is TRBV6-1; 10 bases are shared with TRBD1. The V gene end was trimmed by 2 bases and the J gene end by 0 bases; junction bases not matched to a gene: 9. CDR3 size: 18 residues. Germline CDR1 and CDR2: MNHNS and SASEGT. The CDR3 spells CASSEPRQGAGLNTEAFF. The CDR3 DNA sequence: TGTGCCAGCAGTGAACCTAGACAGGGGGCGGGTTTGAACACTGAAGCTTTCTTT.

The rearrangement joins TRBV29-1 to TRBJ2-7; the D gene is possibly TRBD1 (6 bases). This CDR3 is 12 amino acids long. V gave up 4 bases and J gave up 5 bases, with 12 bases separating them. The V gene's germline CDR1 is SQVTM and CDR2 ANQGSEA. Here the CDR3 reads CSVGRTGHEQYF. The DNA for the CDR3 is TGCAGCGTTGGGCGAACAGGGCACGAGCAGTACTTC.

This clone has just a few counts. The chain employs TRBV6-5 and TRBJ2-7; D ambiguous. The CDR3 consists of 11 residues. The ends were cut back, 8 bases at V and 5 bases at J, with 10 bases in the middle. Germline V lookup: CDR1 MNHEY, CDR2 SVGAGI. CDR3 DNA: TGTGCCAGCGGCGTGGGCCACGAGCAGTACTTC. Protein: CASGVGHEQYF.

The genes are TRBV7-6 and TRBJ2-7, with TRBD1 matching 9 bases. The CDR3 runs to 16 residues. Germline V gene sequence: CDR1 SGHVS, CDR2 FNYEAQ. The ends lost 1 base at V and 5 bases at J; junction bases unmatched: 9. The CDR3 here is CASSLGTGVVENEQYF. CDR3 nucleotide sequence: TGTGCCAGCAGCTTAGGGACAGGGGTGGTAGAAAACGAGCAGTACTTC.

This clone was seen only a few times. The J gene is TRBJ1-5, the V gene TRBV19; unclear D gene. This CDR3 region has 12 residues. Germline lookup yields CDR1 LNHDA and CDR2 SQIVND (reference sequence). Trimming took off 6 bases at V and 6 bases at J, with 9 bases between the two ends. CDR3 in amino acids: CASSVRGQPQHF. The CDR3 DNA is TGTGCCAGTAGCGTTCGAGGTCAGCCCCAGCATTTT.

This clone was seen more than once but under ten times. CDR3 sequence: CAVGGLTNTGELFF. The CDR3 nucleotides are TGTGCCGTCGGGGGACTAACAAACACCGGGGAGCTGTTTTTT. The rearrangement joins TRBV27 to TRBJ2-2; 7 bases are a match to TRBD2. CDR3 size: 14 residues. Trimming cost V 11 bases and J 2 bases; bases outside gene matches: 8. Germline-derived CDR1 and CDR2 are MNHEY and SMNVEV (reference sequence).

This clone was observed a handful of times. The chain is built from TRBV6-1 and TRBJ1-1; D not certain. Germline V gene data show CDR1 as MNHNS and CDR2 as SASEGT. This CDR3 region has 15 residues. The V end was cut by 4 bases, the J end by 3 bases, with 15 bases between. As DNA, the CDR3 is TGTGCCAGCAGTGCCTTGACTGACGGGTACACTGAAGCTTTCTTT. It is translated as CASSALTDGYTEAFF.

This clone turned up a few times. The chain links TRBV11-2 to TRBJ2-5, with D unresolved. V was shortened by 5 bases and J by 5 bases, with 15 bases between the two germline ends. CDR3 length: 14 amino acids. Germline CDR1 is SGHAT and CDR2 is FQNNGV. DNA of the CDR3: TGTGCCAGCAGCCACGACAATCCATGGGAGACCCAGTACTTC. This gives the protein CASSHDNPWETQYF.

The rearrangement joins TRBV7-3 to TRBJ2-2, with 7 bases aligning to TRBD2. J gave up 6 bases and V 0 bases, and 4 bases lay outside the gene matches. The CDR3 spans 15 residues. The germline CDR1 and CDR2 sequences are SGHTA and FQGTGA. CDR3 sequence (DNA): TGTGCCAGCAGCTTAACGGGGGGGAATCCCGGGGAGCTGTTTTTT. It specifies CASSLTGGNPGELFF.

This clone was counted a few times. CDR3 loop: CSVWGPGGVQETQYF. Here the CDR3 DNA reads TGCAGCGTTTGGGGGCCTGGGGGGGTTCAAGAGACCCAGTACTTC. The chain links TRBV29-1 to TRBJ2-5, with a tentative D call TRBD2 (7 bases). Trimming pared 5 bases from V and 2 bases from J, leaving 18 bases between. Germline assignment: CDR1 SQVTM and CDR2 ANQGSEA. The CDR3 totals 15 residues.

Note on this clone: One end of the junction varies from germline; a read error may be responsible. The chain couples TRBV5-1 to TRBJ2-7, with D tentatively TRBD2 (6 bases). There are 18 residues in the CDR3. CDR1 SGHRS and CDR2 YFSETQ come from the germline V gene. DNA of the CDR3: TGCGCCAGCAGCTTGAGGAGCGGTACGACTAGGGGCTCCTCCGAGCAGTACTTC. This gives the protein CASSLRSGTTRGSSEQYF.

With regard to this clone: Sequence at one end of the junction differs from germline and may be a read error. The V and J genes are TRBV6-5 and TRBJ2-1, with 7 nucleotides matching TRBD2. There are 14 residues in the CDR3. Germline V CDR1 and CDR2: MNHEY, SVGAGI. The CDR3 DNA reads as TGTGCCAGCAGCCTGACTAGCATCTACGATGAGCAGTTCTTC. Residues: CASSLTSIYDEQFF.

A few counts support this clone. This chain uses TRBV18 with TRBJ1-1, with unresolved D. Germline assignment: CDR1 KGHSH and CDR2 LQKENI. The V gene lost 3 bases and the J gene lost 0 bases, with 14 bases spanning the gap. The CDR3 contains 16 residues. CDR3 DNA: TGTGCCAGCTCACCTGTATCGGGAGGTATGAACACTGAAGCTTTCTTT. Amino acid sequence: CASSPVSGGMNTEAFF.

This clone was seen a handful of times. In DNA, the CDR3 is TGTGCCAGAAGAGAGGTCAGGGGTTGCGAAAAACTGTTTTTT. Its translation: CARREVRGCEKLFF. V and J are TRBV5-3 and TRBJ1-4; D might be TRBD1 (6 bases). TRBV5-3 is filed as an ORF, its function uncertain. The CDR3 has 14 amino acids. The germline V and J ends were trimmed by 5 bases and 8 bases, with 16 bases remaining between them.

This clone has just a few counts. J is TRBJ1-2 and V is TRBV29-1; maybe TRBD1 (6 bases). Germline-derived CDR1 and CDR2 are SQVTM and ANQGSEA. The CDR3 is made up of 11 amino acids. V lost 6 bases to trimming and J lost 1 base, with 6 bases between them. The DNA for the CDR3 is TGCAGCGTGGGACATAACTATGGCTACACCTTC. It is translated as CSVGHNYGYTF.

This chain uses TRBV4-2 with TRBJ1-5; 9 nucleotides align to TRBD1. Per germline, CDR1 LGHNA and CDR2 YNFKEQ. Unmatched junction bases numbered 6, after V lost 1 base and J lost 5 bases. The CDR3 contains 16 residues. CDR3 in DNA: TGTGCCAGCAGCCAAGGGGACAGGGAGGGCGATCAGCCCCAGCATTTT. This codes for CASSQGDREGDQPQHF.

The chain recombines TRBV19 with TRBJ2-3; perhaps TRBD2 as D (6 bases). The germline CDR1 and CDR2 sequences are LNHDA and SQIVND (reference sequence). CDR3 length equals 14 residues. Trimming took off 6 bases at V and 6 bases at J, with 16 bases between the two ends. This CDR3 reads CASRPGLSSDTQYF. The CDR3 nucleotides are TGTGCCAGTAGGCCGGGACTTTCCTCGGATACGCAGTATTTT.

The sample holds a few counts of this clone. The chain has TRBV6-5 and TRBJ2-1, with 7 positions matching TRBD1. The CDR3 runs 14 residues. The germline gives CDR1 MNHEY, CDR2 SVGAGI. The V gene end was trimmed by 7 bases and the J gene end by 8 bases; junction bases not matched to a gene: 11. CDR3 sequence reads: CASKQGLAIDEQFF. In nucleotides, the CDR3 is TGTGCCAGCAAACAGGGGTTAGCTATTGATGAGCAGTTCTTC.